Following are 5 T cell receptor beta chains from one sample sequenced in a study of blood T cell repertoires in COVID-19. Assay: immunoSEQ multiplex PCR; the TCRdb copy retains only in-frame clones and omits some. This sample has about 110,000 clones, with 55% to 75% found just once. Sequencing input: peripheral blood. These receptor sequences come from a woman aged 40-49 years with acute or convalescent COVID-19.

The table lists this clone with a count of one. This chain uses TRBV5-1 with TRBJ1-1, with 7 bases that match TRBD1. Germline V gene data show CDR1 as SGHRS and CDR2 as YFSETQ. The ends lost 0 bases at V and 5 bases at J; junction bases unmatched: 10. CDR3 length: 16 amino acids. This CDR3 is CASSLGQGVVSTEAFF. The CDR3 DNA reads as TGCGCCAGCAGCTTGGGGCAGGGGGTGGTTTCGACTGAAGCTTTCTTT.

The chain employs TRBV7-3 and TRBJ2-3; weak D call: TRBD1 (6 bases). The CDR3 is 16 amino acids. Germline lookup yields CDR1 SGHTA and CDR2 FQGTGA. V lost 3 bases and J lost 0, with 13 bases in between. The CDR3 DNA reads as TGTGCCAGCAGCTTGACAGGACAGACTAGCACAGATACGCAGTATTTT. Translation gives CASSLTGQTSTDTQYF.

The rearrangement uses TRBV15 and TRBJ2-1; possible D gene TRBD2, 5 bases. V gave up 5 bases and J gave up 2 bases, with 13 bases separating them. CDR1 LNHNV and CDR2 YYDKDF come from the germline V gene (reference sequence). The CDR3 totals 15 residues. The CDR3 DNA sequence: TGTGCCACCAGCGAGGGTGTCCCAGCCTACAATGAGCAGTTCTTC. Translating it yields CATSEGVPAYNEQFF.

V is TRBV5-1 and J is TRBJ2-2; no clear D. V dropped 0 bases and J dropped 5 bases, with 8 bases sitting between them. CDR1 is SGHRS and CDR2 is YFSETQ in the germline V gene. The CDR3 contains 14 residues. This CDR3 reads CASSLDSTTGELFF. DNA for the CDR3: TGCGCCAGCAGCTTGGACTCTACGACCGGGGAGCTGTTTTTT. Combining the CDR3 with reference TRBV5-1 and TRBJ2-2 gives the whole variable domain KAGVTQTPRYLIKTRGQQVTLSCSPISGHRSVSWYQQTPGQGLQFLFEYFSETQRNKGNFPGRFSGRQFSNSRSEMNVSTLELGDSALYLCASSLDSTTGELFFGEGSRLTVL.

The chain links TRBV6-5 to TRBJ1-6, with D unclear. The length of the CDR3 is 14 residues. Per the germline V gene, CDR1 is MNHEY and CDR2 is SVGAGI. The germline V and J ends were trimmed by 5 bases and 6 bases, with 11 bases remaining between them. CDR3 residues: CASSTLGGNSPLHF. The CDR3 nucleotides read TGTGCCAGCAGTACCCTTGGAGGTAATTCACCCCTCCACTTT.